This T cell receptor (beta chain) is from a study of regulatory T cells in long-lasting Graves disease. About the study: Those Graves' patients who were newly diagnosed had been on antithyroid drugs under 3 months.

CDR1 and CDR2 from the germline V gene are MDHEN and SYDVKM. V was shortened by 3 bases and J by 3 bases, with 9 bases between the two germline ends. CDR3 length equals 13 residues. Study outcomes and limitations: Persistent cases favored TRBV28, TRBJ1-2 and TRBJ2-5.

Indicated time point: newly diagnosed GD, antithyroid drugs for less than 3 months. RNA isolated from PBMCs was used to make the TCR library. Combining iRepertoire HTBI primers with Arm-PCR of CDR3 regions, the authors built TCR beta libraries. Each CDR3 protein is one row after TCRdb ran MiXCR on the multiplex PCR reads. Among fewer than 650,000 distinct CDR3 sequences listed, 15% to 20% were seen once. This clonotype was found many times. The antigen is unknown. Separately, the same data were catalogued under a study of T cells in Graves' hyperthyroidism and ophthalmopathy. That study reports: In the first-round RT-PCR of the TCR CDR3, the HTBI primer set was used. Clonotypes that were expanded in thyroid above 0.001 mostly appeared in blood too.

The rearrangement uses TRBV28 and TRBJ2-7; D uncertain. The clonotype was recovered from a woman between 25 and 40 years old with Graves disease. The sequencing here drew on peripheral blood mononuclear cells (PBMCs), taken at new diagnosis, from a patient treated with antithyroid drugs. The CDR3 region is CASSLGKRYEQYF. CDR3 DNA: TGTGCCAGCAGTTTGGGGAAACGCTACGAGCAGTACTTC.